Following are 10 T cell receptor beta chains from one sample sequenced in a study of response to subunit inactivated influenza vaccine. TCRdb used MiXCR to reprocess the RT-PCR reads, holding one entry per CDR3 protein. The repertoire holds fewer than 600,000 distinct CDR3 sequences, with approximately 6.9% as singletons. The sample here was PBMCs from blood, taken approximately 25 months after vaccination. The receptors here all came from a man aged 45-69 years who received an inactivated influenza vaccine.

This clonotype has a count of ten or more. J is TRBJ1-1 and V is TRBV7-2, with a tentative D call TRBD1 (5 bases). Trimming removed 0 bases from V and 4 bases from J, with 9 bases in between. The CDR3 runs 14 residues. Germline CDR1 is SGHTA and CDR2 is FQGNSA. The CDR3 here is CASSLASGGTEAFF. The CDR3, as DNA: TGTGCCAGCAGCTTAGCGAGTGGGGGCACTGAAGCTTTCTTT.

The gene calls are TRBV20-1 and TRBJ1-2; the D is unclear. Germline CDR1 reads DFQATT; CDR2 reads SNEGSKA (reference sequence). CDR3 length equals 11 residues. With 2 bases removed from V and 7 bases from J, the gap between germline ends came to 8 bases. DNA for the CDR3: TGCAGTGCTAGACCGGGTCTTGGCTACACCTTC. It specifies CSARPGLGYTF.

This clonotype showed up just a few times. The gene calls are TRBV21-1 and TRBJ2-4; TRBD1, the D gene given by the table, was not confirmed from the DNA. TRBV21-1 is a documented pseudogene. The CDR3 is 10 residues long. The CDR3 nucleotides read TGTGCCAGCAGCAAAATGTCAGGGGACTTC. Translating gives CASSKMSGDF.

This clonotype occurred a few times. The rearrangement uses TRBV20-1 and TRBJ1-1, with 7 bases lining up with TRBD1. Per germline, CDR1 DFQATT and CDR2 SNEGSKA (reference sequence). The trim removed 2 bases at V and 4 bases at J, leaving 7 bases unmatched. The CDR3 consists of 14 residues. The chain's CDR3 is CSARKGGGGTEAFF. As DNA, the CDR3 is TGCAGTGCTAGAAAAGGGGGCGGGGGCACTGAAGCTTTCTTT.

The chain has TRBV28 and TRBJ1-4; perhaps TRBD1 as D (6 bases). CDR1 is MDHEN, CDR2 SYDVKM, per germline. The CDR3 contains 15 residues. Trimming shortened V by 3 bases and J by 5 bases, and 13 bases separated the two germline ends. The CDR3 DNA follows: TGTGCCAGCAGTTTCTTTTGGCAGGGGAATGAAAAACTGTTTTTT. Its translation is CASSFFWQGNEKLFF. Combining the CDR3 with reference TRBV28 and TRBJ1-4 gives the whole variable domain DVKVTQSSRYLVKRTGEKVFLECVQDMDHENMFWYRQDPGLGLRLIYFSYDVKMKEKGDIPEGYSVSREKKERFSLILESASTNQTSMYLCASSFFWQGNEKLFFGSGTQLSVL.

The sample holds many counts of this clonotype. The J gene is TRBJ2-1, the V gene TRBV4-1; 10 bases are a match to TRBD2. The junction had 3 bases not matched to a gene; V was cut back by 0 bases and J by 7 bases. The CDR3 contains 15 residues. Germline-derived CDR1 and CDR2 are MGHRA and YSYEKL. CDR3 residues: CASSQDSGGRNEQFF. The CDR3 DNA reads TGCGCCAGCAGCCAAGATAGCGGGGGGAGGAATGAGCAGTTCTTC.

This clonotype was picked up many times. The gene calls are TRBV7-9 and TRBJ2-3, with D possibly matching TRBD2 (6 bases). CDR1 SEHNR and CDR2 FQNEAQ come from the germline V gene (reference sequence). The CDR3 is made up of 16 amino acids. Trimming removed 4 bases from V and 1 base from J, with 15 bases in between. DNA of the CDR3: TGTGCCAGCAGCTCCTATCGGGGGAAACGCACAGATACGCAGTATTTT. Its translation: CASSSYRGKRTDTQYF.

The genes are TRBV6-2 or TRBV6-3 and TRBJ1-1; TRBD1 matches 8 bases. There are 14 residues in the CDR3. V was pared by 8 bases and J by 3 bases, with 8 bases of the junction left unmatched. Germline V gene data show CDR1 as MNHEY and CDR2 as SVGEGT. Here the CDR3 reads CASHGRGLYTEAFF. As DNA, the CDR3 is TGTGCCAGCCACGGCAGGGGGCTGTACACTGAAGCTTTCTTT.

In its sample, this clonotype was seen a few times. The rearrangement uses TRBV12-3 or TRBV12-4 and TRBJ2-1; D is ambiguous. V gave up 5 bases and J gave up 5 bases, with 13 bases separating them. The CDR3 runs 14 residues. CDR3: CASSLLSVNNEQFF. CDR3 coding DNA: TGTGCCAGCAGTCTCCTCTCGGTGAACAATGAGCAGTTCTTC.

This clonotype showed up just a few times. The chain links TRBV7-2 to TRBJ2-1, with TRBD2 matching over 9 bases. This CDR3 region has 15 residues. Germline trimming cut 5 bases from V and 9 bases from J; bases unmatched to any gene: 11. CDR1 SGHTA and CDR2 FQGNSA come from the germline V gene. The DNA for the CDR3 is TGTGCCAGCAGCCCTACTAGCGGGCCCTGGGGTGAGCAGTTCTTC. Translated, it gives CASSPTSGPWGEQFF. The whole variable domain, remainder taken from reference TRBV7-2 and TRBJ2-1, is GAGVSQSPSNKVTEKGKDVELRCDPISGHTALYWYRQSLGQGLEFLIYFQGNSAPDKSGLPSDRFSAERTGGSVSTLTIQRTQQEDSAVYLCASSPTSGPWGEQFFGPGTRLTVL.